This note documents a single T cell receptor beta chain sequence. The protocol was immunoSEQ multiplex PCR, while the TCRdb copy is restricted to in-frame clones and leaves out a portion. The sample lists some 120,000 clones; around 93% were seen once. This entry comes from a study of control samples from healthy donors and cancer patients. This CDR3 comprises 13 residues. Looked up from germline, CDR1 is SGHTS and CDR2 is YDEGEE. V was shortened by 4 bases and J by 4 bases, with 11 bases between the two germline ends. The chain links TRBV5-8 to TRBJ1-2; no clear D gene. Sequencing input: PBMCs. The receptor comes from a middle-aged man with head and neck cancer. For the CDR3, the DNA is TGTGCCAGCAGCCCCCGGGAGACCTATGGCTACACCTTC. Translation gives CASSPRETYGYTF.